The TCR beta chain described here comes from a study of immune evolution from preneoplasia to lung adenocarcinoma. This clone was found a few times. Its specificity is unknown. Sequencing was performed with immunoSEQ multiplex PCR; in TCRdb, only in-frame clones are kept and a portion is missing. This sample has tens of thousands of clones; roughly 68% occur once, and the top ten carry about 6%. Study-wide points: From normal lung to invasive adenocarcinoma, top clone frequencies appeared to decrease. T cell clonality was higher in KRAS-mutant than EGFR-mutant or wild-type nodules.

The CDR3 is made up of 15 amino acids. The germline V gene encodes CDR1 SGHDT and CDR2 YYEEEE. Trimming cost V 1 base and J 2 bases, with 12 bases left between them. J is TRBJ2-5 and V is TRBV5-6, with unresolved D. Material: FFPE invasive lung adenocarcinoma tissue. The TCR comes from a person in their sixties or seventies with lung adenocarcinoma. CDR3 coding DNA: TGTGCCAGCAGCTTGAAAGGGCGCAAACAAGAGACCCAGTACTTC. Translation: CASSLKGRKQETQYF.